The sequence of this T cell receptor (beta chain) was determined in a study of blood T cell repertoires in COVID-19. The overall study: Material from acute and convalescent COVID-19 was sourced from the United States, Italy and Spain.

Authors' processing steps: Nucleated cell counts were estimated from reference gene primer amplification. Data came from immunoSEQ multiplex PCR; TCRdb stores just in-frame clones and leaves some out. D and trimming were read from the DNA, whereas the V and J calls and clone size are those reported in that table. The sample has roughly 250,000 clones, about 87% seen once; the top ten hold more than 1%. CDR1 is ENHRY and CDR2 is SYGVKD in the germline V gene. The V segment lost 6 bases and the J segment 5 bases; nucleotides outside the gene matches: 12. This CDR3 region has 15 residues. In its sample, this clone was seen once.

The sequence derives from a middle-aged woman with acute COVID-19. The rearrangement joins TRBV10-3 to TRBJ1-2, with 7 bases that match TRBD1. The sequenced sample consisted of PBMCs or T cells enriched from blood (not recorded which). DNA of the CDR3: TGTGCCATCAGCCCAGTGTATCGGGACAGTTATGGCTACACCTTC. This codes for CAISPVYRDSYGYTF.